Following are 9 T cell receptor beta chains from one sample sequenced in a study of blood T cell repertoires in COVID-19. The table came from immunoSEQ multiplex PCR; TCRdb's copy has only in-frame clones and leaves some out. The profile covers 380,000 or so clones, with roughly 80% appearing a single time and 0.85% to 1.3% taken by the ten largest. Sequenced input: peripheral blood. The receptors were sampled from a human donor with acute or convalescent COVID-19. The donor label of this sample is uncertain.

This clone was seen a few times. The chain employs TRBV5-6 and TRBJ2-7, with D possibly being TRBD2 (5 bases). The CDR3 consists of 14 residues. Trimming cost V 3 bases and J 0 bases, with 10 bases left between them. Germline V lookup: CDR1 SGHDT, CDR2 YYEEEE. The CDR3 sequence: CASSYRGVSYEQYF. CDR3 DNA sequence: TGTGCCAGCAGCTACCGGGGAGTCTCCTACGAGCAGTACTTC.

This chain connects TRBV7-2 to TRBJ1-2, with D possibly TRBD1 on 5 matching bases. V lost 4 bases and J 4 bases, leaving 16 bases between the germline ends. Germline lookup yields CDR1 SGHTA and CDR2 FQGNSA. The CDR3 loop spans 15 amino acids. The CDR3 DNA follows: TGTGCCAGCAGCTATAACGGACAAGCCGGCTATGGCTACACCTTC. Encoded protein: CASSYNGQAGYGYTF. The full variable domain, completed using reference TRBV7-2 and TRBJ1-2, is GAGVSQSPSNKVTEKGKDVELRCDPISGHTALYWYRQSLGQGLEFLIYFQGNSAPDKSGLPSDRFSAERTGGSVSTLTIQRTQQEDSAVYLCASSYNGQAGYGYTFGSGTRLTVV.

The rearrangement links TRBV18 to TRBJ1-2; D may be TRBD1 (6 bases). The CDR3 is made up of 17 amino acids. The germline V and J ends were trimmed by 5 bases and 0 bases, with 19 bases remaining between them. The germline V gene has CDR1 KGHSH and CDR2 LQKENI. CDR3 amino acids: CASSSLAGADANYGYTF. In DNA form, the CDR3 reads TGTGCCAGCTCATCACTGGCAGGGGCGGATGCTAACTATGGCTACACCTTC.

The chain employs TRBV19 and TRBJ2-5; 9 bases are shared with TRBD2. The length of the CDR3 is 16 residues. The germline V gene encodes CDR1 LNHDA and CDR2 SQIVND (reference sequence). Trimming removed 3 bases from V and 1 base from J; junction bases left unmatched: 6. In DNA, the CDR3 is TGTGCCAGTAGTATGGGGCTAGCGGGGAGCCAAGAGACCCAGTACTTC. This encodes CASSMGLAGSQETQYF.

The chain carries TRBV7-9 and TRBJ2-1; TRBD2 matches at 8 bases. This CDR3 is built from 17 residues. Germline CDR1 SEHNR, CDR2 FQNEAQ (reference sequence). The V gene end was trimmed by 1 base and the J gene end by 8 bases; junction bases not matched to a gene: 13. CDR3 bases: TGTGCCAGCAGCTTAGGTCTCGGGATAGCGGGAATGCATGAGCAGTTCTTC. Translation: CASSLGLGIAGMHEQFF. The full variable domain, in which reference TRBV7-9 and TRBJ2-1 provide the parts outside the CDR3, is DTGVSQNPRHKITKRGQNVTFRCDPISEHNRLYWYRQTLGQGPEFLTYFQNEAQLEKSRLLSDRFSAERPKGSFSTLEIQRTEQGDSAMYLCASSLGLGIAGMHEQFFGPGTRLTVL.

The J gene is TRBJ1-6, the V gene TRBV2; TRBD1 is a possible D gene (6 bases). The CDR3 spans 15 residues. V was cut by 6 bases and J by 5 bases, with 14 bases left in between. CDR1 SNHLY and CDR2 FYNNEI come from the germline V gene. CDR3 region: CASSPDRLDNSPLHF. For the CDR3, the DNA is TGTGCCAGCAGCCCAGACAGGTTGGATAATTCACCCCTCCACTTT. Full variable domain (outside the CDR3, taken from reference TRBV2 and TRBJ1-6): EPEVTQTPSHQVTQMGQEVILRCVPISNHLYFYWYRQILGQKVEFLVSFYNNEISEKSEIFDDQFSVERPDGSNFTLKIRSTKLEDSAMYFCASSPDRLDNSPLHFGNGTRLTVT.

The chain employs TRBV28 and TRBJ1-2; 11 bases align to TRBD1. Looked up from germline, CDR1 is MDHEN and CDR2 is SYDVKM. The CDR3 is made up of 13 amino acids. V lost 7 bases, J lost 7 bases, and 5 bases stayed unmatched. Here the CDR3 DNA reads TGTGCCAGCACGGACAGGGGGCTGTTTGGCTACACCTTC. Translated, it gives CASTDRGLFGYTF.

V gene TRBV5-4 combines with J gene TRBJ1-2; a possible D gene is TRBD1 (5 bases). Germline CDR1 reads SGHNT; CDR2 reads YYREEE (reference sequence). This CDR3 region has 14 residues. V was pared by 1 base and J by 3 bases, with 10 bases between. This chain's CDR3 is CASSLYGTDYGYTF. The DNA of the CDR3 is TGTGCCAGCAGCTTGTACGGGACTGACTATGGCTACACCTTC.

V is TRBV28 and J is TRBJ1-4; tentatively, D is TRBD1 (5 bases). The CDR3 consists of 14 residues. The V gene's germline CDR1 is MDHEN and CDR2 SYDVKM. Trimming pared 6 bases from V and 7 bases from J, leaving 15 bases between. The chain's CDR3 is CASRPWGGSEKLFF. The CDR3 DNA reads TGTGCCAGCAGGCCGTGGGGGGGTTCTGAAAAACTGTTTTTT. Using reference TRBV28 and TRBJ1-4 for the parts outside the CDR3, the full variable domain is DVKVTQSSRYLVKRTGEKVFLECVQDMDHENMFWYRQDPGLGLRLIYFSYDVKMKEKGDIPEGYSVSREKKERFSLILESASTNQTSMYLCASRPWGGSEKLFFGSGTQLSVL.